Shown below are 25 T cell receptor beta chains from a single sample sequenced in a study of shared clonotypes between healthy human individuals. Terminally differentiated effector memory CD45RA+ cells were left out of the naive CD8 fraction, which was CD45RO-negative and positively selected for CCR7. Data came from immunoSEQ multiplex PCR; TCRdb stores just in-frame clones and leaves some out. The sample has millions of clones; approximately 94% are singletons. Sequencing input: naive CD8+ T cells sorted from blood. The receptors were sampled from a man aged 18 to 30 in good health.

The rearrangement links TRBV9 to TRBJ2-2; 14 bases are shared with TRBD2. Germline CDR1 reads SGDLS; CDR2 reads YYNGEE. The CDR3 sequence is 19 residues long. Trimming took 3 bases from V and 2 from J; bases not matched to a gene: 9. The CDR3: CASSEGTSGSNFNTGELFF. The CDR3 DNA sequence: TGTGCCAGCAGCGAAGGGACTAGCGGGAGCAATTTTAACACCGGGGAGCTGTTTTTT. The whole variable domain, remainder taken from reference TRBV9 and TRBJ2-2, is DSGVTQTPKHLITATGQRVTLRCSPRSGDLSVYWYQQSLDQGLQFLIQYYNGEERAKGNILERFSAQQFPDLHSELNLSSLELGDSALYFCASSEGTSGSNFNTGELFFGEGSRLTVL.

The gene calls are TRBV5-8 and TRBJ1-1, with D unclear. Germline values: CDR1 SGHTS, CDR2 YDEGEE. CDR3 length: 12 residues. Deletions cut 6 bases from V and 10 bases from J, with 16 bases between. CDR3 in amino acids: CASNAAPIAAFF. For the CDR3, the DNA is TGTGCCAGCAACGCGGCGCCTATCGCAGCTTTCTTT. Full variable domain (missing parts from reference TRBV5-8 and TRBJ1-1): EAGVTQSPTHLIKTRGQQATLRCSPISGHTSVYWYQQALGLGLQFLLWYDEGEERNRGNFPPRFSGRQFPNYSSELNVNALELEDSALYLCASNAAPIAAFFGQGTRLTVV.

This sequence joins TRBV6-1 and TRBJ1-1; the D is unclear. CDR3 length equals 14 residues. V was clipped by 1 base and J by 4 bases, with 10 bases between them. CDR1 is MNHNS and CDR2 is SASEGT in the germline V gene. The CDR3 region has the DNA TGTGCCAGCAGTGAAGAGGGATACAGCACTGAAGCTTTCTTT. Translating gives CASSEEGYSTEAFF.

This sequence joins TRBV4-3 and TRBJ2-7; D possibly corresponds to TRBD1 (6 bases). CDR3 size: 13 residues. Per the germline V gene, CDR1 is LGHNA and CDR2 is YSLEER. V was cut by 3 bases and J by 2 bases, with 8 bases left in between. DNA of the CDR3: TGCGCCAGCAGCCACGGACAGCCCTACGAGCAGTACTTC. Translation gives CASSHGQPYEQYF.

V usage is TRBV5-4 and J usage is TRBJ2-7; TRBD1 matches at 7 bases. The germline V gene has CDR1 SGHNT and CDR2 YYREEE (reference sequence). The trim removed 0 bases at V and 7 bases at J, leaving 4 bases unmatched. The CDR3 length is 13 residues. The CDR3 loop is CASSLEGATEQYF. In DNA, the CDR3 is TGTGCCAGCAGCTTGGAGGGGGCGACTGAGCAGTACTTC.

The chain uses TRBV5-1 and TRBJ2-5, with TRBD2 as a possible D gene (5 bases). CDR3 length equals 17 residues. V lost 0 bases to trimming and J lost 5 bases, with 20 bases between them. Germline V gene lookup returns CDR1 SGHRS and CDR2 YFSETQ. The CDR3 is CASSLERGPRGGETQYF. DNA of the CDR3: TGCGCCAGCAGCTTGGAAAGAGGGCCACGAGGTGGGGAGACCCAGTACTTC.

The J gene is TRBJ2-5, the V gene TRBV5-6; D is unclear. CDR1 and CDR2 (germline): SGHDT, YYEEEE. The CDR3 sequence is 13 residues long. The ends were cut back, 3 bases at V and 1 base at J, with 7 bases in the middle. CDR3 coding DNA: TGTGCCAGCAGCTGGGCCCCCCAAGAGACCCAGTACTTC. Its protein is CASSWAPQETQYF.

V usage is TRBV6-5 and J usage is TRBJ2-3; TRBD2 agrees at 8 bases. The CDR3 extends over 14 amino acids. Trimming cost V 3 bases and J 6 bases; bases outside gene matches: 5. Germline CDR1 MNHEY, CDR2 SVGAGI. The CDR3 nucleotides read TGTGCCAGCAGTTATCGGGAGGGCCCGGATACGCAGTATTTT. It specifies CASSYREGPDTQYF.

V gene TRBV6-5 combines with J gene TRBJ2-7; D might be TRBD1 (6 bases). The V end was cut by 2 bases, the J end by 3 bases, with 14 bases between. CDR3 length equals 15 residues. Germline CDR1 and CDR2: MNHEY and SVGAGI. The DNA for the CDR3 is TGTGCCAGCAGTTACCAGGACAGCAACCTCTACGAGCAGTACTTC. This translates into CASSYQDSNLYEQYF.

The rearrangement links TRBV7-9 to TRBJ2-5; a possible D gene is TRBD1 (6 bases). The germline gives CDR1 SEHNR, CDR2 FQNEAQ (reference sequence). V lost 5 bases, J lost 14 bases, and 21 bases lay in between. This CDR3 is 13 amino acids long. For the CDR3, the DNA is TGTGCCAGCAGCGACCGGGACACCTACTTTTCTTACTTC. It yields the protein CASSDRDTYFSYF.

This clone was observed a few times. The sample holds other DNA sequences that translate to the same CDR3. The chain recombines TRBV20-1 with TRBJ2-3; D not resolved. Germline V lookup: CDR1 DFQATT, CDR2 SNEGSKA (reference sequence). The CDR3 loop spans 11 amino acids. With 1 base removed from V and 6 bases from J, the gap between germline ends came to 5 bases. CDR3 nucleotide sequence: TGCAGTGCTAGAGTGGGGGATACGCAGTATTTT. The encoded protein is CSARVGDTQYF.

The rearrangement joins TRBV6-1 to TRBJ2-2; TRBD1 aligns across 7 bases. This CDR3 is built from 16 residues. CDR1 and CDR2 from the germline V gene are MNHNS and SASEGT. The V and J ends lost 1 base and 1 base, in that order; junction bases with no gene match: 3. CDR3 sequence reads: CASSEGRQGNTGELFF. CDR3 bases: TGTGCCAGCAGTGAAGGGAGACAGGGGAACACCGGGGAGCTGTTTTTT.

The chain employs TRBV6-5 and TRBJ1-2, with 12 nucleotides matching TRBD1. V lost 2 bases and J lost 4; bases outside the gene matches: 5. Germline values: CDR1 MNHEY, CDR2 SVGAGI. This CDR3 is 16 amino acids long. CDR3 nucleotide sequence: TGTGCCAGCAGTTACCCCGGGACAGGGGGCATCTATGGCTACACCTTC. Translation: CASSYPGTGGIYGYTF.

The rearrangement uses TRBV5-1 and TRBJ2-5, with D perhaps assigned TRBD1 or TRBD2 (5 bases each). The ends were cut back, 0 bases at V and 4 bases at J, with 7 bases in the middle. The germline gives CDR1 SGHRS, CDR2 YFSETQ. This CDR3 comprises 13 residues. The CDR3 loop is CASSLGDGETQYF. Written as DNA, the CDR3 is TGCGCCAGCAGCTTGGGGGACGGAGAGACCCAGTACTTC.

For the CDR3, the DNA is TGTGCCAGCAGCCCCGGACTAGCGGTCGTTGAGCTGTTTTTT. It encodes CASSPGLAVVELFF. The chain uses TRBV7-6 and TRBJ2-2; 10 bases fit TRBD2. With V trimmed by 5 bases and J by 11 bases, 8 bases remained unmatched. The CDR3 loop spans 14 amino acids. Germline V lookup: CDR1 SGHVS, CDR2 FNYEAQ. The full variable domain, its missing parts supplied by reference TRBV7-6 and TRBJ2-2, is GAGVSQSPRYKVTKRGQDVALRCDPISGHVSLYWYRQALGQGPEFLTYFNYEAQQDKSGLPNDRFSAERPEGSISTLTIQRTEQRDSAMYRCASSPGLAVVELFFGEGSRLTVL.

The J gene is TRBJ2-7, the V gene TRBV29-1; D gene uncertain. This CDR3 has 13 residues. Trimming left V 2 bases short and J 3 bases short, with 11 bases between. Germline lookup yields CDR1 SQVTM and CDR2 ANQGSEA. In nucleotides, the CDR3 is TGCAGCGTTGAAACGCAGGCGAACTACGAGCAGTACTTC. It encodes CSVETQANYEQYF.

This chain uses TRBV5-6 with TRBJ1-2, with TRBD1 as a possible D gene (5 bases). This CDR3 spans 13 amino acids. Per germline, CDR1 SGHDT and CDR2 YYEEEE. V was pared by 3 bases and J by 4 bases, with 10 bases between. The CDR3 coding sequence is TGTGCCAGCAGCTCTTCAGGGACCTATGGCTACACCTTC. Protein: CASSSSGTYGYTF.

On this clone itself: This CDR3 is also generated by other DNA sequences in the sample. The CDR3 coding sequence is TGTGCCAGCAGCGTAGGATCTAGCTCCTACAATGAGCAGTTCTTC. It specifies CASSVGSSSYNEQFF. This chain links TRBV9 with TRBJ2-1; D unclear. CDR3 length: 15 amino acids. V was shortened by 0 bases and J by 0 bases, with 7 bases between the two germline ends. Germline loops: CDR1 SGDLS, CDR2 YYNGEE.

The genes are TRBV7-8 and TRBJ2-7, with D possibly matching TRBD2 (5 bases). Trimming removed 4 bases at V and 2 bases at J, with 12 bases between. The CDR3 contains 14 residues. In germline, CDR1 is SGHVS, CDR2 FQNEAQ. The CDR3: CASSYLSGTYEQYF. The CDR3 nucleotides read TGTGCCAGCAGCTACCTTTCCGGGACCTACGAGCAGTACTTC.

This chain uses TRBV9 with TRBJ2-1; D gene ambiguous. CDR1 and CDR2 from the germline V gene are SGDLS and YYNGEE. This CDR3 is built from 15 residues. V was trimmed by 0 bases and J by 3 bases, leaving 10 bases between them. CDR3 nucleotide sequence: TGTGCCAGCAGCGTAGGGGTAGTTAGCTACAATGAGCAGTTCTTC. It is translated as CASSVGVVSYNEQFF. Using reference TRBV9 and TRBJ2-1 for the parts outside the CDR3, the full variable domain is DSGVTQTPKHLITATGQRVTLRCSPRSGDLSVYWYQQSLDQGLQFLIQYYNGEERAKGNILERFSAQQFPDLHSELNLSSLELGDSALYFCASSVGVVSYNEQFFGPGTRLTVL.

The chain links TRBV7-9 to TRBJ2-3, with TRBD1 as a possible D gene (6 bases). The CDR3 extends over 15 amino acids. CDR1 and CDR2 from the germline V gene are SEHNR and FQNEAQ (reference sequence). V was cut by 4 bases and J by 2 bases, with 13 bases left in between. This chain's CDR3 is CASSSQGDLTDTQYF. In DNA, the CDR3 is TGTGCCAGCAGCTCACAGGGCGACCTCACAGATACGCAGTATTTT.

V gene TRBV28 combines with J gene TRBJ1-5; D ambiguous. The CDR3 extends over 18 amino acids. The V end lost 2 bases, the J end lost 5 bases, and 22 bases lay between the germline ends. CDR1 MDHEN and CDR2 SYDVKM come from the germline V gene. As DNA, the CDR3 is TGTGCCAGCAGTTTAAAGGTTTGGGTTTCCGCGTACCATCAGCCCCAGCATTTT. Its translation: CASSLKVWVSAYHQPQHF.

In this sample, this clone turned up once. This sequence joins TRBV11-3 and TRBJ2-5, with 8 bases lining up with TRBD2. With V trimmed by 5 bases and J by 5 bases, 7 bases remained unmatched. From germline, CDR1 is SGHNT and CDR2 YENEEA. The CDR3 loop spans 14 amino acids. Written as DNA, the CDR3 is TGTGCCAGCAGCGCCTCGGGGGGGCTGGAGACCCAGTACTTC. Protein: CASSASGGLETQYF.

V usage is TRBV28 and J usage is TRBJ1-1; D not resolved. CDR3 length equals 15 residues. Germline-derived CDR1 and CDR2 are MDHEN and SYDVKM. Trimming cost V 3 bases and J 10 bases, with 21 bases left between them. The DNA for the CDR3 is TGTGCCAGCAGTTTGAAGTCCCCCGGGTATCTGGTAGCTTTCTTT. Its translation is CASSLKSPGYLVAFF.

This rearrangement joins TRBV4-1 to TRBJ2-3; maybe TRBD1 (6 bases). V was clipped by 6 bases and J by 6 bases, with 13 bases between them. Germline assignment: CDR1 MGHRA and CDR2 YSYEKL. This CDR3 is built from 13 residues. CDR3 protein: CASSRTVTDTQYF. DNA for the CDR3: TGCGCCAGCAGTAGGACAGTAACGGATACGCAGTATTTT.